This TCR beta chain was recovered during a study of patients and donors after allogeneic stem cell transplantation. CDR1 is MGHRA, CDR2 YSYEKL, per germline. The CDR3 length is 15 residues. Trimming removed 1 base at V and 2 bases at J, with 9 bases between. Each CDR3 protein is one row after TCRdb ran MiXCR on the RT-PCR reads. This sample carries hundreds of thousands of distinct CDR3 sequences, under 20% of them seen once, and the ten largest clones take around 7.2%. Source material: blood, either unsorted or a sorted T cell fraction (not recorded which). The sequence was obtained from a human donor who was either an allogeneic HSCT recipient or a stem cell or donor lymphocyte infusion donor (not recorded which). It is not recorded whose cells these are; they may come from a transplant donor. The genes are TRBV4-1 and TRBJ1-3; D possibly corresponds to TRBD1 (5 bases). CDR3 loop: CASSQVPGAGNTIYF. CDR3 nucleotide sequence: TGCGCCAGCAGCCAAGTTCCGGGGGCTGGAAACACCATATATTTT.